Presented here are 21 T cell receptor beta chains from one specimen sequenced in a study of T cells after posttransplantation cyclophosphamide (TCRdb year 2016). Preparation of the library involved the immunoSEQ multiplex PCR assay. The table comes from immuneACCESS by way of TCRdb, which keeps in-frame sequences with V and J called. Part of the clones is missing from these tables; in studies checked, under half for an unresolved V gene and the rest for unknown reasons. In this sample the table shows roughly 19,000 clones, roughly 72% of which occur a single time. The ten largest clonotypes hold 25% to 35% of the sample. This specimen's treatment or condition label, per the study, means: high-dose cyclophosphamide on days +3 and +4 as single-agent GVHD prophylaxis. Patients in the PTCy group got busulfan and fludarabine conditioning, a marrow graft from a related or unrelated donor, and cyclophosphamide on days +3 and +4.

Material: PBMCs, obtained after an allogeneic stem cell transplant with post-transplant cyclophosphamide. These receptors originate from a male patient between 25 and 39 years old who received an allogeneic stem cell transplant from a related donor, was CMV-positive, and had acute GVHD only. After a transplant, not all T cells may be the patient's own; some may come from the graft donor.

J is TRBJ1-6 and V is TRBV7-2, with 8 bases matching TRBD1. The germline gives CDR1 SGHTA, CDR2 FQGNSA. The J segment lost 7 bases and the V segment lost 3 bases, leaving 8 bases of the junction unmatched. CDR3 length: 16 residues. In DNA, the CDR3 is TGTGCCAGCAGCTTGAGGGGGACAGGCAAAAATTCACCCCTCCACTTT. Encoded protein: CASSLRGTGKNSPLHF.

The gene calls are TRBV30 and TRBJ2-7; TRBD1 is a possible D gene (5 bases). Germline assignment: CDR1 GTSNPN and CDR2 SVGIG (reference sequence). Trimming shortened V by 3 bases and J by 3 bases, and 9 bases separated the two germline ends. The CDR3 is 12 amino acids. CDR3 coding DNA: TGTGCCTGGAGCGACAGCCGCTACGAGCAGTACTTC. It translates to CAWSDSRYEQYF.

V and J are TRBV2 and TRBJ2-3; D possibly corresponds to TRBD1 (5 bases). The V end lost 0 bases, the J end lost 13 bases, and 14 bases lay between the germline ends. Looked up from germline, CDR1 is SNHLY and CDR2 is FYNNEI. The CDR3 totals 13 residues. This chain's CDR3 is CASSEAAGLPKYF. CDR3 coding DNA: TGTGCCAGCAGTGAAGCAGCAGGGCTTCCAAAGTATTTT.

The chain has TRBV19 and TRBJ2-5; D not resolved. CDR3 size: 14 residues. CDR1 is LNHDA and CDR2 is SQIVND in the germline V gene (reference sequence). V was trimmed by 2 bases and J by 2 bases, leaving 9 bases between them. The CDR3 DNA reads as TGTGCCAGTAGTATATCAGGCCCGCAAGAGACCCAGTACTTC. This gives the protein CASSISGPQETQYF.

The rearrangement links TRBV14 to TRBJ2-3; 10 bases align to TRBD2. CDR1 and CDR2 from the germline V gene are SGHDN and FVKESK. V dropped 2 bases and J dropped 1; count of bases not matched to a gene: 6. This CDR3 has 17 residues. The chain's CDR3 is CASSQLGTSVGTDTQYF. The DNA of the CDR3 is TGTGCCAGCAGCCAATTGGGGACTAGCGTTGGCACAGATACGCAGTATTTT.

The V gene is TRBV7-2, the J gene TRBJ2-1, with D unresolved. Germline CDR1 is SGHTA and CDR2 is FQGNSA. The V end was cut by 0 bases, the J end by 6 bases, with 6 bases between. CDR3 size: 13 residues. This CDR3 is CASSLANSNEQFF. DNA of the CDR3: TGTGCCAGCAGCTTAGCGAATAGCAATGAGCAGTTCTTC. The full variable domain, its missing parts supplied by reference TRBV7-2 and TRBJ2-1, is GAGVSQSPSNKVTEKGKDVELRCDPISGHTALYWYRQSLGQGLEFLIYFQGNSAPDKSGLPSDRFSAERTGGSVSTLTIQRTQQEDSAVYLCASSLANSNEQFFGPGTRLTVL.

The chain recombines TRBV7-2 with TRBJ2-5; 8 nucleotides agree with TRBD2. This CDR3 has 13 residues. In germline, CDR1 is SGHTA, CDR2 FQGNSA. Germline trimming cut 5 bases from V and 4 bases from J; bases unmatched to any gene: 3. Written as DNA, the CDR3 is TGTGCCAGCAGCCCACGGGGGGGAGAGACCCAGTACTTC. Translated: CASSPRGGETQYF.

The chain combines TRBV7-2 with TRBJ1-1; D call uncertain. The CDR3 is made up of 14 amino acids. V lost 4 bases, J lost 4 bases, and 13 bases lay in between. The germline CDR1 and CDR2 sequences are SGHTA and FQGNSA. The CDR3 nucleotides read TGTGCCAGCAGCTCGAGGAGGGTTCGCACTGAAGCTTTCTTT. This gives the protein CASSSRRVRTEAFF.

The CDR3 bases are TGTGCCAGCAGTGGGAGGACAGGAGGGAACGAGCAGTACTTC. It is translated as CASSGRTGGNEQYF. The rearrangement links TRBV28 to TRBJ2-7, with a possible D match to TRBD1 (7 bases). The CDR3 consists of 14 residues. Germline loops: CDR1 MDHEN, CDR2 SYDVKM. With 5 bases removed from V and 5 bases from J, the gap between germline ends came to 16 bases.

The chain links TRBV14 to TRBJ1-5; 7 bases are a match to TRBD1. CDR1 and CDR2 from the germline V gene are SGHDN and FVKESK. Losses at the gene ends were 0 bases for V and 5 bases for J; bases not matched to a gene: 13. The CDR3 sequence is 18 residues long. The CDR3 loop reads CASSQDVRGRPHYQPQHF. DNA of the CDR3: TGTGCCAGCAGCCAAGATGTTAGGGGGCGGCCCCATTATCAGCCCCAGCATTTT.

V and J are TRBV7-3 and TRBJ2-2; D remains ambiguous. Looked up from germline, CDR1 is SGHTA and CDR2 is FQGTGA. V shed 2 bases and J shed 4 bases, with 8 bases lying between them. The CDR3 runs 14 residues. The CDR3 protein is CASSLLPVTGELFF. In DNA form, the CDR3 reads TGTGCCAGCAGCTTATTACCAGTCACCGGGGAGCTGTTTTTT. The full variable domain, in which reference TRBV7-3 and TRBJ2-2 provide the parts outside the CDR3, is GAGVSQTPSNKVTEKGKYVELRCDPISGHTALYWYRQSLGQGPEFLIYFQGTGAADDSGLPNDRFFAVRPEGSVSTLKIQRTERGDSAVYLCASSLLPVTGELFFGEGSRLTVL.

The chain joins TRBV27 to TRBJ1-6; TRBD1 matches 10 bases. The V segment lost 5 bases and the J segment 9 bases; nucleotides outside the gene matches: 7. Per germline, CDR1 MNHEY and CDR2 SMNVEV (reference sequence). There are 15 residues in the CDR3. CDR3 bases: TGTGCCAGCAGTCCTAGGGACAGGGGTTCTTCACCCCTCCACTTT. Encoded protein: CASSPRDRGSSPLHF.

The gene calls are TRBV19 and TRBJ1-1; weak D call: TRBD1 (5 bases). CDR1 LNHDA and CDR2 SQIVND come from the germline V gene (reference sequence). V was clipped by 4 bases and J by 4 bases, with 10 bases between them. The CDR3 runs to 13 residues. The CDR3 spells CASSKGLGTEAFF. CDR3 DNA sequence: TGTGCCAGTAGTAAGGGGTTGGGCACTGAAGCTTTCTTT.

This clone occurred once. This chain uses TRBV14 with TRBJ2-7; 9 positions match TRBD1. With V trimmed by 4 bases and J by 1 base, 5 bases remained unmatched. This CDR3 has 15 residues. Germline CDR1 SGHDN, CDR2 FVKESK. The CDR3 DNA is TGTGCCAGCAGCCTGCTGGGACAGGGTTCCTACGAGCAGTACTTC. Encoded protein: CASSLLGQGSYEQYF.

The gene calls are TRBV7-2 and TRBJ1-1, with D tentatively TRBD1 (5 bases). The CDR3 has 14 residues. V lost 1 base and J lost 3, with 9 bases in between. CDR1 is SGHTA, CDR2 FQGNSA, per germline. The CDR3 DNA reads TGTGCCAGCAGCTTAGATCACAGGTACACTGAAGCTTTCTTT. Protein product: CASSLDHRYTEAFF.

This clone occurred once. In nucleotides, the CDR3 is TGTGCCAGCAGTTTGCCTTGGGACAGGGAATCACCCCTCCACTTT. This sequence encodes CASSLPWDRESPLHF. This chain joins TRBV6-5 and TRBJ1-6, with TRBD1 matching 9 bases. Germline CDR1 MNHEY, CDR2 SVGAGI. This CDR3 has 15 amino acids. The junction had 8 bases not matched to a gene; V was cut back by 4 bases and J by 10 bases.

This chain connects TRBV6-1 to TRBJ2-7; tentative D call: TRBD2 (5 bases). Trimming removed 3 bases at V and 4 bases at J, with 19 bases between. The length of the CDR3 is 16 residues. The germline V gene has CDR1 MNHNS and CDR2 SASEGT. CDR3 in amino acids: CASSESRPSKRYEQYF. The CDR3 DNA reads TGTGCCAGCAGTGAGTCGAGACCCTCGAAGCGGTACGAGCAGTACTTC.

This clone was found a few times. The J gene is TRBJ1-2, the V gene TRBV28; TRBD1 matches at 9 bases. The CDR3 has 14 residues. Germline assignment: CDR1 MDHEN and CDR2 SYDVKM. The trim removed 5 bases at V and 3 bases at J, leaving 4 bases unmatched. CDR3 sequence reads: CASSADRGYYGYTF. The CDR3 DNA sequence: TGTGCCAGCAGTGCGGACAGGGGATACTATGGCTACACCTTC.

V and J are TRBV6-6 and TRBJ2-1, with 10 bases that match TRBD2. This CDR3 region has 15 residues. From germline, CDR1 is MNHNY and CDR2 SVGAGI (reference sequence). With 7 bases clipped from V and 6 bases from J, the junction kept 9 bases outside the gene matches. The CDR3 bases are TGTGCCAGCATTAAACTAGCGGGGTTCCTCAATGAGCAGTTCTTC. Translating gives CASIKLAGFLNEQFF.

The chain employs TRBV7-3 and TRBJ2-1; tentatively, D is TRBD1 (6 bases). Per the germline V gene, CDR1 is SGHTA and CDR2 is FQGTGA. There are 13 residues in the CDR3. V dropped 2 bases and J dropped 7 bases, with 9 bases sitting between them. Here the CDR3 DNA reads TGTGCCAGCAGCTTATCAGGGGCAAATGAGCAGTTCTTC. Translated: CASSLSGANEQFF. The variable domain in full, with the rest retrieved from reference TRBV7-3 and TRBJ2-1, is GAGVSQTPSNKVTEKGKYVELRCDPISGHTALYWYRQSLGQGPEFLIYFQGTGAADDSGLPNDRFFAVRPEGSVSTLKIQRTERGDSAVYLCASSLSGANEQFFGPGTRLTVL.

V usage is TRBV19 and J usage is TRBJ2-1; possibly TRBD2 for D (5 bases). V dropped 4 bases and J dropped 5 bases, with 24 bases sitting between them. This CDR3 region has 18 residues. Per the germline V gene, CDR1 is LNHDA and CDR2 is SQIVND (reference sequence). The CDR3 region is CASSTLLDWNPFNNEQFF. The CDR3 bases are TGTGCCAGTAGTACCCTATTGGACTGGAATCCATTTAACAATGAGCAGTTCTTC.